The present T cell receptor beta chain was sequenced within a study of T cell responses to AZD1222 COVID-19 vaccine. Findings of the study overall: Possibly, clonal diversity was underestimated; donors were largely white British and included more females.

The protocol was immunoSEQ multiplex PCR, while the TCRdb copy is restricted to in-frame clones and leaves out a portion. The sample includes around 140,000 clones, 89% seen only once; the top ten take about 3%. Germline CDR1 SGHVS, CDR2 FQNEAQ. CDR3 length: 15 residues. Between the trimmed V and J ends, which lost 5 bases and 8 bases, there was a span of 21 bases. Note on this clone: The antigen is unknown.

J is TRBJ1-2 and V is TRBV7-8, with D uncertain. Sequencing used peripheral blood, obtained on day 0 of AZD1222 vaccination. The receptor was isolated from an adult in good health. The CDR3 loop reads CASSPKLGPTIGYTF. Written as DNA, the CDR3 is TGTGCCAGCAGCCCCAAGTTAGGCCCTACAATAGGCTACACCTTC.